One and the same sample provided the 23 T cell receptor beta chains below, sequenced in a study of cytomegalovirus exposure and HLA in healthy donors. The PCR employed 60 Vbeta primers together with 13 Jbeta primers. Measured with immunoSEQ multiplex PCR; TCRdb has only the in-frame clones, and not every one. The repertoire holds roughly 110,000 clones, more than 75% seen once, with 5% to 7% in the top ten. Sequences were obtained from PBMCs. These receptors were obtained from a woman in her 50s in good health and CMV-seropositive.

The CDR3 nucleotides are TGTGCCAGCAGCCCCGGGACTAGCGGGATCACCTACGAGCAGTACTTC. Its translation is CASSPGTSGITYEQYF. This rearrangement joins TRBV5-4 to TRBJ2-7; 13 bases agree with TRBD2. Germline CDR1 and CDR2: SGHNT and YYREEE (reference sequence). The CDR3 has 16 amino acids. J gave up 2 bases and V 4 bases, and 6 bases lay outside the gene matches.

The gene calls are TRBV21-1 and TRBJ1-2; the table gives TRBD1 as D, unverified against the DNA. TRBV21-1 is classified as a pseudogene. CDR3 length: 20 amino acids. The CDR3 region is CASSKERPAKRDRGDYGYTF. The CDR3 DNA reads TGTGCCAGCAGCAAGGAACGACCAGCGAAGCGGGACAGGGGAGACTATGGCTACACCTTC.

The chain recombines TRBV19 with TRBJ2-2; TRBD1 might be the D (5 bases). Germline assignment: CDR1 LNHDA and CDR2 SQIVND (reference sequence). V was shortened by 4 bases and J by 2 bases, with 17 bases between the two germline ends. The CDR3 has 17 residues. The CDR3 protein is CASSRTPRGVNTGELFF. As DNA, the CDR3 is TGTGCCAGTAGTAGGACACCCCGTGGGGTTAACACCGGGGAGCTGTTTTTT.

This clone appeared a few times. V and J are TRBV6-6 and TRBJ1-1; 7 bases fit TRBD1. V lost 7 bases and J lost 5; bases outside the gene matches: 7. The germline V gene has CDR1 MNHNY and CDR2 SVGAGI (reference sequence). The CDR3 runs 13 residues. The CDR3 DNA reads TGTGCCAGCACGAGGCCAGGGGGAACTGAAGCTTTCTTT. Translated, it gives CASTRPGGTEAFF.

There are a few counts of this clone. The CDR3 nucleotides are TGTGCCAGCAGGCCGGTTGGCGGGGGGACTAGCACAGATACGCAGTATTTT. Amino acid sequence: CASRPVGGGTSTDTQYF. This rearrangement joins TRBV28 to TRBJ2-3, with 8 bases matching TRBD2. This CDR3 has 17 amino acids. Germline lookup yields CDR1 MDHEN and CDR2 SYDVKM. The V gene end was trimmed by 6 bases and the J gene end by 0 bases; junction bases not matched to a gene: 11.

V is TRBV15 and J is TRBJ1-5; D gene unclear. The CDR3 contains 12 residues. Germline loops: CDR1 LNHNV, CDR2 YYDKDF (reference sequence). Between the trimmed V and J ends, which lost 5 bases and 9 bases, there was a span of 11 bases. The CDR3 DNA reads as TGTGCCACCAGCCCAGGTTATCGGCCCCAGCATTTT. Amino acids: CATSPGYRPQHF.

This clone was counted once. The J gene is TRBJ1-5, the V gene TRBV21-1. TRBV21-1 constitutes a pseudogene. The CDR3 spans 14 residues. Here the CDR3 DNA reads TGTGCCATTCATCGGTCGTTTGGCAATCAGCCCCAGCATTTT. Protein sequence: CAIHRSFGNQPQHF.

The chain employs TRBV9 and TRBJ2-4; 12 nucleotides agree with TRBD1. J gave up 3 bases and V 3 bases, and 4 bases lay outside the gene matches. Germline CDR1 and CDR2: SGDLS and YYNGEE. This CDR3 contains 16 residues. In DNA, the CDR3 is TGTGCCAGCAGCGGGGGACAGGGGGCGGGCAAAAACATTCAGTACTTC. Protein sequence: CASSGGQGAGKNIQYF.

The genes are TRBV6-5 and TRBJ1-2; 9 nucleotides agree with TRBD1. J gave up 6 bases and V 6 bases, and 8 bases lay outside the gene matches. The CDR3 loop spans 14 amino acids. Germline assignment: CDR1 MNHEY and CDR2 SVGAGI. The CDR3, as DNA: TGTGCCAGCAGAATGACAGGGGGAGGAGATGGCTACACCTTC. Its protein is CASRMTGGGDGYTF.

The chain recombines TRBV7-9 with TRBJ2-5, with TRBD2 matching 11 bases. Losses at the gene ends were 1 base for V and 3 bases for J; bases not matched to a gene: 7. This CDR3 is built from 17 residues. Germline V gene sequence: CDR1 SEHNR, CDR2 FQNEAQ (reference sequence). The CDR3 loop reads CASSLDIAGGPKETQYF. CDR3 nucleotides: TGTGCCAGCAGCTTAGATATAGCGGGGGGGCCGAAAGAGACCCAGTACTTC.

The J gene is TRBJ2-3, the V gene TRBV11-2; TRBD2 agrees at 9 bases. V lost 4 bases and J lost 0; bases outside the gene matches: 14. Germline CDR1 and CDR2: SGHAT and FQNNGV. CDR3 length: 19 amino acids. The chain's CDR3 is CASSSTIAGASSSTDTQYF. CDR3 sequence (DNA): TGTGCCAGCAGCTCAACCATAGCGGGGGCGTCCTCTAGCACAGATACGCAGTATTTT.

The sample holds one count of this clone. The chain combines TRBV5-4 with TRBJ2-5; D uncertain. The V gene lost 4 bases and the J gene lost 5 bases, with 15 bases spanning the gap. Germline CDR1 reads SGHNT; CDR2 reads YYREEE (reference sequence). The CDR3 sequence is 14 residues long. The CDR3 DNA reads TGTGCCAGCAGCCCCTTCGGTGGTTCGGAGACCCAGTACTTC. Protein sequence: CASSPFGGSETQYF. The variable domain in full, with the rest retrieved from reference TRBV5-4 and TRBJ2-5, is ETGVTQSPTHLIKTRGQQVTLRCSSQSGHNTVSWYQQALGQGPQFIFQYYREEENGRGNFPPRFSGLQFPNYSSELNVNALELDDSALYLCASSPFGGSETQYFGPGTRLLVL.

The rearrangement links TRBV5-4 to TRBJ1-2, with TRBD1 identical over 8 bases. The J segment lost 5 bases and the V segment lost 2 bases, leaving 17 bases of the junction unmatched. Germline assignment: CDR1 SGHNT and CDR2 YYREEE (reference sequence). This CDR3 contains 18 residues. The CDR3 reads CASSLKTAGQGKKYGYTF. Here the CDR3 DNA reads TGTGCCAGCAGCTTAAAAACCGCAGGACAGGGCAAAAAGTATGGCTACACCTTC.

The chain carries TRBV4-1 and TRBJ1-1; 8 bases are a match to TRBD1. V dropped 4 bases and J dropped 0; count of bases not matched to a gene: 1. Per germline, CDR1 MGHRA and CDR2 YSYEKL. The CDR3 sequence is 14 residues long. The CDR3 region is CASSRTGMNTEAFF. CDR3 coding DNA: TGCGCCAGCAGCCGGACAGGGATGAACACTGAAGCTTTCTTT.

This clone appeared once. This sequence joins TRBV7-9 and TRBJ2-3, with 9 positions matching TRBD1. CDR3 size: 15 residues. CDR1 is SEHNR and CDR2 is FQNEAQ in the germline V gene (reference sequence). V was clipped by 4 bases and J by 3 bases; unmatched bases: 5. The chain's CDR3 is CASSSDRGVTDTQYF. CDR3 nucleotide sequence: TGTGCCAGCAGCTCAGACAGGGGGGTAACAGATACGCAGTATTTT.

This chain connects TRBV28 to TRBJ2-7, with unresolved D. CDR3 length: 13 residues. The V and J ends lost 3 bases and 5 bases respectively, with 11 bases between them. Per the germline V gene, CDR1 is MDHEN and CDR2 is SYDVKM. CDR3 bases: TGTGCCAGCAGTTTTTGGAGAGCCGACGAGCAGTACTTC. This codes for CASSFWRADEQYF.

The rearrangement links TRBV6-1 to TRBJ1-5; weak D call: TRBD1 (5 bases). V was cut by 7 bases and J by 6 bases, with 13 bases left in between. Germline CDR1 reads MNHNS; CDR2 reads SASEGT. The CDR3 contains 13 residues. The CDR3 spells CASTAGLSQPQHF. The CDR3 DNA follows: TGTGCCAGCACAGCAGGGTTGAGTCAGCCCCAGCATTTT.

V and J are TRBV5-1 and TRBJ2-5; TRBD1 aligns across 7 bases. This CDR3 has 13 residues. With 0 bases clipped from V and 4 bases from J, the junction kept 0 bases outside the gene matches. Germline V CDR1 and CDR2: SGHRS, YFSETQ. CDR3 sequence: CASSLGQGETQYF. The CDR3 coding sequence is TGCGCCAGCAGCTTGGGACAGGGAGAGACCCAGTACTTC.

The rearrangement links TRBV5-1 to TRBJ2-1; D uncertain. The CDR3 runs to 17 residues. V lost 0 bases to trimming and J lost 0 bases, with 13 bases between them. The germline CDR1 and CDR2 sequences are SGHRS and YFSETQ. The CDR3 spells CASSLVGGPSSYNEQFF. The CDR3 DNA reads TGCGCCAGCAGCTTGGTCGGCGGCCCCAGCTCCTACAATGAGCAGTTCTTC.

The chain employs TRBV7-3 and TRBJ2-2; 9 bases match TRBD1. From germline, CDR1 is SGHTA and CDR2 FQGTGA. This CDR3 is built from 14 residues. J lost 6 bases, V lost 5 bases, and 4 bases had no gene match. This CDR3 is CASSRDRVAGELFF. CDR3 DNA sequence: TGTGCCAGCAGCCGGGACAGGGTGGCCGGGGAGCTGTTTTTT. Full variable domain (rest looked up from reference TRBV7-3 and TRBJ2-2): GAGVSQTPSNKVTEKGKYVELRCDPISGHTALYWYRQSLGQGPEFLIYFQGTGAADDSGLPNDRFFAVRPEGSVSTLKIQRTERGDSAVYLCASSRDRVAGELFFGEGSRLTVL.

This clone was found once. The chain recombines TRBV7-8 with TRBJ2-7; D may be TRBD2 (5 bases). The CDR3 spans 16 residues. Germline loops: CDR1 SGHVS, CDR2 FQNEAQ. V was clipped by 2 bases and J by 3 bases, with 17 bases between them. The CDR3 DNA sequence: TGTGCCAGCAGCTTACCCGACGTCCTACTAGTCTACGAGCAGTACTTC. Amino acids: CASSLPDVLLVYEQYF.

This clone has a count of ten or more. CDR3 amino acids: CASTQTPTGNTEAFF. Written as DNA, the CDR3 is TGTGCCAGCACCCAGACCCCTACAGGGAACACTGAAGCTTTCTTT. The chain links TRBV9 to TRBJ1-1, with a possible D match to TRBD1 (5 bases). Trimming shortened V by 6 bases and J by 1 base, and 16 bases separated the two germline ends. The CDR3 length is 15 residues. Germline V gene sequence: CDR1 SGDLS, CDR2 YYNGEE.

The chain couples TRBV11-2 to TRBJ1-2, with 11 bases identical to TRBD1. Germline assignment: CDR1 SGHAT and CDR2 FQNNGV. The CDR3 loop spans 15 amino acids. V dropped 3 bases and J dropped 7; count of bases not matched to a gene: 7. The CDR3 is CASSFGTGGVSGYTF. The CDR3 DNA sequence: TGTGCCAGCAGCTTCGGGACAGGGGGTGTAAGTGGCTACACCTTC.